This T cell receptor beta chain appears in the sequencing data of a study of blood T cell repertoires in COVID-19 (TCRdb year 2020). About the investigation overall: Samples covering the acute and convalescent phases of COVID-19 were provided by collaborators in the United States, Italy and Spain. Nearly every sample came with metadata listing a de-identified subject ID, COVID-19 status, age in years and sex. Samples were obtained from the ongoing ImmuneRACE study (first 160 participants) and from about 1,300 subjects provided by 6 global collaborators. Where available, HLA class I and class II types were taken from metadata supplied by the sample provider and were not determined by assay-based typing. The material from the prospective study consisted of cDNA or gDNA derived from T cells, B-cell-depleted T cells, or PBMCs. Deeply sampled blood TCRbeta repertoires from subjects exposed to, actively infected with, or recovered from COVID-19 were included in the dataset. The repertoires were released in a freely available public database intended as a resource for research on the immune response to SARS-CoV-2.

TCRbeta CDR3 regions were amplified from genomic DNA using the immunoSEQ Assay, a bias-controlled multiplex PCR. The original methods were these. The number of nucleated cells in each sample was estimated from the amplification of reference gene primers within the assay. To quantify the absolute abundance of each unique TCRbeta CDR3 rearrangement, sequence reads were collapsed and filtered. For each sample, productive Simpson clonality was calculated by taking the square root of Simpson's diversity index across productive rearrangements. The table comes from immuneACCESS by way of TCRdb, which keeps in-frame sequences with V and J called. Part of the clones is missing from these tables; in studies checked, under half for an unresolved V gene and the rest for unknown reasons. V and J calls and clone size are those listed in that table; D and trimming were worked out from the DNA. This sample holds approximately 270,000 clones; about 89% were observed only once. The ten largest clonotypes hold around 0.84% of the sample.

CDR3 length: 15 amino acids, cysteine to phenylalanine. The read is trimmed to its CDR3 DNA, 45 bases read in frame from base 1. At the junction V is shortened by 5 bases and J by 8 bases, with 17 bases in between. Looking up the germline V gene (reference sequence) yields CDR1 SGHKS and CDR2 YYEKEE. Whole blood was collected in K2EDTA tubes by collaborating institutions according to the institutions' own protocols. Collaborator samples were shipped for TCRbeta analysis as frozen whole blood, isolated PBMCs, or DNA extracted from either sample type. Worth noting for this clone: Its antigen is not yet known. It has no much larger one-base neighbor in the sample; base qualities were not kept.

General study outcomes and caveats: How much clinical and demographic metadata was included differed by source and by participant, and the metadata was provided uncurated.

Recombination joined TRBV5-5 with TRBJ1-6, and possibly TRBD1, on 6 matching bases. The sequence was collected from a man in his thirties or forties with acute or convalescent COVID-19. The sequenced sample was peripheral blood. The nucleotide sequence reads TGTGCCAGCAGTGTCCAATCCCAGGGGCATTCACCCCTCCACTTT. Its coded protein is CASSVQSQGHSPLHF.